The T cell receptor (beta chain) under discussion was sequenced for a study of T-cell reconstitution after alpha-beta-depleted transplantation in children. CDR3 length: 16 amino acids. Germline loops: CDR1 SSHAT, CDR2 FNYEAQ (reference sequence). This clonotype was counted a few times. Its target is not known. The junction does not match germline at one end; this may be a read error. Preparing the TCRbeta library involved the use of unique molecular identifiers. TCRdb passed the PCR reads through MiXCR, listing each CDR3 protein once. The repertoire holds 130,000 or so distinct CDR3 sequences, about 9.9% seen once, with 24% in the top ten. Study results and limitations: By about two months after transplant, alpha-beta T cells reportedly arose from several hundred graft clones that had expanded. The high TCRbeta diversity at day 60 in some patients came from surviving recipient T cells and thymic progenitors. Counts and diversity of T cells one year after transplant came mostly from newly produced T cells.

The chain joins TRBV7-7 to TRBJ2-5, with 11 bases identical to TRBD2. This sequence was found in a girl under three years old who had a stem cell transplant for combined immunodeficiency, so the T cells may come from the graft donor. Sequenced here: PBMCs, mostly from graft donor cells, sampled 180 days after TCRalphabeta/CD19-depleted stem cell transplant. This chain's CDR3 is CASSLALAGGQETQYF. The DNA of the CDR3 is TGTGCTAGCAGCTTAGCGCTAGCGGGGGGTCAAGAGACCCAGTACTTC.